This TCR beta chain was documented in a study of T cell responses to AZD1222 COVID-19 vaccine. Study observations and caveats: Donors were mostly white British, more females; clonal diversity possibly underestimated. Researchers report vaccine-associated CD4 TCRs spanning spike, with dominance at 160-218 and 743-854.

Some clones are missing from TCRdb's copy, which holds only in-frame ones; the method was immunoSEQ multiplex PCR. Of 90,000 to 150,000 clones listed, about 88% were seen once; the top ten hold about 10%. Germline-derived CDR1 and CDR2 are MNHNY and SVGAGI (reference sequence). The length of the CDR3 is 14 residues. V gave up 6 bases and J gave up 8 bases; unmatched junction bases: 6. With respect to this clone: What it recognizes is unknown.

The source was peripheral blood, collected on day 0 of AZD1222 vaccination. This rearrangement joins TRBV6-6 to TRBJ1-4, with 10 bases identical to TRBD1. This clonotype was sampled from an adult in good health. CDR3 DNA: TGTGCCAGCAGCTCGGGACAGGGGAGGGAAAAACTGTTTTTT. Protein sequence: CASSSGQGREKLFF.